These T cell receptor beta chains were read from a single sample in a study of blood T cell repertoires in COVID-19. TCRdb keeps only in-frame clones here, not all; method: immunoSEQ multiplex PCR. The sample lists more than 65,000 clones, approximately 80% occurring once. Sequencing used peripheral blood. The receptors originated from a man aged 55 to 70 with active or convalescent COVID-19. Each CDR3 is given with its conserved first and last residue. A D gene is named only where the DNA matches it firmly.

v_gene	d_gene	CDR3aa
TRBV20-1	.	CSASLRPPTDYGYTF
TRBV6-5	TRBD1	CASRPWTGGTDTQYF
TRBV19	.	CATRTANSNQPQHF
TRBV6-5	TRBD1	CASSPYRGRAEAFF
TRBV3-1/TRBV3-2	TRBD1	CASSQGRDRGQINTEAFF
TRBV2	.	CASRRISYEQYF
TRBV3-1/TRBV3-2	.	CASTREGPGYNEQFF
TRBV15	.	CATSRGQGNSYEQYF
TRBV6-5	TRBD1	CASSSSGTGDYGYTF
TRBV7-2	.	CASSSTGSQTYEQYF
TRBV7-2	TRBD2	CASSLTGGGQPYNEQFF
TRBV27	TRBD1	CASSGGTGLYGYTF
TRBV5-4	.	CASSVAGGTVEQYF
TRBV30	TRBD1	CAWSTTDRVYQPQHF
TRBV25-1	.	CASGGVSGEKLFF
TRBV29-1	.	CSVSNSAGGEKLFF
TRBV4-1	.	CASSQDKGNQPQHF
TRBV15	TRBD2	CATSRVSGGDNEQFF
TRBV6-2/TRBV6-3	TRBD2	CASSSSGGFYEQYF
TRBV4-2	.	CASSQDALGDYEQYF
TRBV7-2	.	CASSSSPSGPNQPQHF
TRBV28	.	CATFFDSAGANVLTF
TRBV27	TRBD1	CASSLSRTGDGYTF
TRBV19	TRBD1	CASSRTGGAEQPQHF
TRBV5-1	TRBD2	CASSSRPGLAGGGNEQFF
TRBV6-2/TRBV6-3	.	CASSNGRDTSTDTQYF
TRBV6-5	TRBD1	CASTPIGTGGSPLHF
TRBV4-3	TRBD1	CASSQGRDRKTHGGYTF
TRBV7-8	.	CASRAGYGETQYF
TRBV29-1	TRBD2	CSVGRLAGGPGEQFF
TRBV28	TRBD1	CASSFTTGGVGKLFF
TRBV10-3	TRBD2	CATTNPVGLAGSSSYEQYF
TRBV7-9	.	CASSLGTSEQYF
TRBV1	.	CTSSPGQNYEQYF
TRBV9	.	CASSVGGQNTEAFF
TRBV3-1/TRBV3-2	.	CASSRDGGFSTDTQYF
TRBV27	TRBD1	CASSIPTGGKAEAFF
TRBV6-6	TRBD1	CASSTEPTGGNTEAFF
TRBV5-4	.	CASSLGKGGQETQYF
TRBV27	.	CASSHVQGVAFF
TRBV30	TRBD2	CAWESGGTDTQYF
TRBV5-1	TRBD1	CASNSGTGASGANVLTF
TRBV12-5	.	CASGLVLTGVMNTEAFF
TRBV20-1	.	CSASLLGTYSNQPQHF
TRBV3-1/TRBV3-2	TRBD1	CASSQDRGGYGYTF
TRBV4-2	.	CASSQDQTGRITEAFF
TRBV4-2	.	CASSQQDGGQPQHF
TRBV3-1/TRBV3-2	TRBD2	CASSQLAGGANEQFF